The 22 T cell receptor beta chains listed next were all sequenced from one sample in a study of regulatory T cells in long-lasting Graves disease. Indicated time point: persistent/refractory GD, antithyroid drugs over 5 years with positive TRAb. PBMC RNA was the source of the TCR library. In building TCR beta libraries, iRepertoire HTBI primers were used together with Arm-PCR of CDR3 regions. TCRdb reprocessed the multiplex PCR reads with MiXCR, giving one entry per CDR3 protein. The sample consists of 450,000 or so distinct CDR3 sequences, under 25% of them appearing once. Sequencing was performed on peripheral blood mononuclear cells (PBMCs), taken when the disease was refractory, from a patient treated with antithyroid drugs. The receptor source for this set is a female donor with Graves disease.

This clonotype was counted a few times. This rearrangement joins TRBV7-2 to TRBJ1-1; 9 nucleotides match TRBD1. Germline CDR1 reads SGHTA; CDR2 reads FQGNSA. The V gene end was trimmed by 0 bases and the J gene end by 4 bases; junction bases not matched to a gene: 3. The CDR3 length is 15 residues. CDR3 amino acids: CASSLAGQGVTEAFF. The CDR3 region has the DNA TGTGCCAGCAGCTTAGCGGGACAGGGAGTCACTGAAGCTTTCTTT.

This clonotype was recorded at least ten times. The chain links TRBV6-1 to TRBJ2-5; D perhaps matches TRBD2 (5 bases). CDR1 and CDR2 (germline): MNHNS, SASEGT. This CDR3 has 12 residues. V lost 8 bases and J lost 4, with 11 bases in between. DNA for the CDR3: TGTGCCAGCTGCCTAGCTGGAGAGACCCAGTACTTC. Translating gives CASCLAGETQYF.

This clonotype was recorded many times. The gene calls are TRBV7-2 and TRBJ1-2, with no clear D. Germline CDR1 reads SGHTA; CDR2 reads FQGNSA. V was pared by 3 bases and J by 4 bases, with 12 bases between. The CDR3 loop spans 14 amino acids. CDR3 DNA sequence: TGTGCCAGCAGCTTCTCGGAAGGGTTCTATGGCTACACCTTC. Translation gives CASSFSEGFYGYTF. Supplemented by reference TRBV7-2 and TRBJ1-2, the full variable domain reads GAGVSQSPSNKVTEKGKDVELRCDPISGHTALYWYRQSLGQGLEFLIYFQGNSAPDKSGLPSDRFSAERTGGSVSTLTIQRTQQEDSAVYLCASSFSEGFYGYTFGSGTRLTVV.

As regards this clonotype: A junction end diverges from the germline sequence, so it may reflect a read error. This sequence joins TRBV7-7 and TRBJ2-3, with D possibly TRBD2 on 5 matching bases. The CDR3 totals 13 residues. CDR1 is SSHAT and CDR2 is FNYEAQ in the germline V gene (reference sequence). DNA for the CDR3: TGTGCTAGCAGCTTAGCGTTAGAAGATACGCAGTATTTT. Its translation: CASSLALEDTQYF. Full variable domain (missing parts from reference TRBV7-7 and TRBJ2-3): GAGVSQSPRYKVTKRGQDVTLRCDPISSHATLYWYQQALGQGPEFLTYFNYEAQPDKSGLPSDRFSAERPEGSISTLTIQRTEQRDSAMYRCASSLALEDTQYFGPGTRLTVL.

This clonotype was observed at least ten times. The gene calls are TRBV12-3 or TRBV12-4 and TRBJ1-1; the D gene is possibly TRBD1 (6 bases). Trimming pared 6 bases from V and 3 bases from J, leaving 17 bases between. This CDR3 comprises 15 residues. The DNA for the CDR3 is TGTGCCAGCAGCGACAGGCCCAAGCGGGACACTGAAGCTTTCTTT. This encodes CASSDRPKRDTEAFF.

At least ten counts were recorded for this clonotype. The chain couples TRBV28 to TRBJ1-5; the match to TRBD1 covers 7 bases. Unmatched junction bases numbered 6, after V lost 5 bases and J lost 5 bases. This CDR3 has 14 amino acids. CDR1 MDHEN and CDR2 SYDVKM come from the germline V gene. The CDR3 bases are TGTGCCAGCAGTAGACAGGGATTCGATCAGCCCCAGCATTTT. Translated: CASSRQGFDQPQHF.

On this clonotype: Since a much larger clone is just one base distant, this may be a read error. The CDR3 here is CASSEQVGSYEQYF. In DNA form, the CDR3 reads TGTGCCAGCAGTGAGCAGGTTGGATCCTACGAGCAGTACTTC. The chain recombines TRBV6-1 with TRBJ2-7, with D uncertain. Germline V lookup: CDR1 MNHNS, CDR2 SASEGT. Trimming shortened V by 3 bases and J by 1 base, and 10 bases separated the two germline ends. The CDR3 loop spans 14 amino acids.

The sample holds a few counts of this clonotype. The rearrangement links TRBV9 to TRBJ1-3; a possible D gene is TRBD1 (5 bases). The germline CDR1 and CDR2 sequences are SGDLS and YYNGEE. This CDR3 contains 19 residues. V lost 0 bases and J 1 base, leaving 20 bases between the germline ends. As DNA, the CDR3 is TGTGCCAGCAGCGTAGGCCCGGGGCAGACTTTTTCATCTGGAAACACCATATATTTT. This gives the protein CASSVGPGQTFSSGNTIYF.

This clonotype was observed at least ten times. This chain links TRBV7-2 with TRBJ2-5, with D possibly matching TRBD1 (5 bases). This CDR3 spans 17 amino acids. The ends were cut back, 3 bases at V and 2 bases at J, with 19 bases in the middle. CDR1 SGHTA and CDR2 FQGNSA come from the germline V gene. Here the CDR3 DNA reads TGTGCCAGCAGCTTCGCCCCAGGGTACCCCCCACAAGAGACCCAGTACTTC. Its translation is CASSFAPGYPPQETQYF.

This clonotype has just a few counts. In nucleotides, the CDR3 is TGCGCCAGCAGCTTGGATGTGGGGGTTAACTATGGCTACACCTTC. Its protein is CASSLDVGVNYGYTF. The V and J genes are TRBV5-1 and TRBJ1-2; D may be TRBD1 (5 bases). This CDR3 is built from 15 residues. Per the germline V gene, CDR1 is SGHRS and CDR2 is YFSETQ. Trimming removed 0 bases at V and 1 base at J, with 10 bases between.

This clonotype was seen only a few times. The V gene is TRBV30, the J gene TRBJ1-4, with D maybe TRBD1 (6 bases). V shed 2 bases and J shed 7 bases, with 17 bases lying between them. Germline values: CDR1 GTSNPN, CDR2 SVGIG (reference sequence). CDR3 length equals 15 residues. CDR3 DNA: TGTGCCTGGAGTCCAGGGGACAATGAGGTTGAAAAACTGTTTTTT. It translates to CAWSPGDNEVEKLFF.

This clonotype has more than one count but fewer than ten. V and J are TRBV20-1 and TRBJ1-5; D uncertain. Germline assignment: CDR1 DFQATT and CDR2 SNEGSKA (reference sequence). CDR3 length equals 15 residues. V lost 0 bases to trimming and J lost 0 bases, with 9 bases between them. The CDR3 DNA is TGCAGTGCTAGAGATCCCCGGTATAGCAATCAGCCCCAGCATTTT. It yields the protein CSARDPRYSNQPQHF.

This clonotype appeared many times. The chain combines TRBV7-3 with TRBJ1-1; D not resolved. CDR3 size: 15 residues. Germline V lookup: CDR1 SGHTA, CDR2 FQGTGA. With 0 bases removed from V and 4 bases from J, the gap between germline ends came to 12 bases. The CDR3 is CASSLTGISGTEAFF. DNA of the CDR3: TGTGCCAGCAGCTTAACCGGGATTTCTGGCACTGAAGCTTTCTTT.

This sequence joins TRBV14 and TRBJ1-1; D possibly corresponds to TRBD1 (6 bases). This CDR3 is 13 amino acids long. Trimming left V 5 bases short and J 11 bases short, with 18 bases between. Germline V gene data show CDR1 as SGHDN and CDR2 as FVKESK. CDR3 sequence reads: CASSVWLGARAFF. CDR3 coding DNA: TGTGCCAGCAGCGTCTGGTTGGGGGCGAGGGCTTTCTTT.

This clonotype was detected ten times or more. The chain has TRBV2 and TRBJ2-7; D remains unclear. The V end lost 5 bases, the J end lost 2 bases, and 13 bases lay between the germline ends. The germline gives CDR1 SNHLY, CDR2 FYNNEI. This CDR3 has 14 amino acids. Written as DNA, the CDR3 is TGTGCCAGCAGTCCTTGGACGCTGACCTACGAGCAGTACTTC. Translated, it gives CASSPWTLTYEQYF.

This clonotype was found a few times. The CDR3: CASSLSPGETYEQYF. CDR3 coding DNA: TGTGCCAGCAGCTTGTCTCCAGGGGAGACCTACGAGCAGTACTTC. V is TRBV5-6 and J is TRBJ2-7, with TRBD1 as a possible D gene (6 bases). Trimming left V 1 base short and J 2 bases short, with 13 bases between. Germline-derived CDR1 and CDR2 are SGHDT and YYEEEE. CDR3 length equals 15 residues. Full variable domain (rest looked up from reference TRBV5-6 and TRBJ2-7): DAGVTQSPTHLIKTRGQQVTLRCSPKSGHDTVSWYQQALGQGPQFIFQYYEEEERQRGNFPDRFSGHQFPNYSSELNVNALLLGDSALYLCASSLSPGETYEQYFGPGTRLTVT.

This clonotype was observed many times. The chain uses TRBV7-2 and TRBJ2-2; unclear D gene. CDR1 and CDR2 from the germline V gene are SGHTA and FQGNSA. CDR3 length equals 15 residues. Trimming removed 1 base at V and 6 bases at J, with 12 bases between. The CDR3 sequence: CASSLVSTEPGELFF. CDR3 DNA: TGTGCCAGCAGCTTAGTATCTACTGAGCCCGGGGAGCTGTTTTTT.

The CDR3 sequence is CASSQVAVGLKFYEQYF. The CDR3 DNA follows: TGTGCCAGCAGCCAAGTAGCGGTCGGTTTAAAATTCTACGAGCAGTACTTC. The V gene is TRBV3-1, the J gene TRBJ2-7, with D perhaps TRBD2 (6 bases). The CDR3 runs 17 residues. Per the germline V gene, CDR1 is LGHDT and CDR2 is YNNKEL (reference sequence). The germline V and J ends were trimmed by 1 base and 3 bases, with 19 bases remaining between them.

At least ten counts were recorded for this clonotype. CDR3 region: CASSSLRGRIVGELFF. CDR3 DNA sequence: TGTGCCAGCAGTTCCCTCAGGGGGCGTATTGTCGGGGAGCTGTTTTTT. The rearrangement links TRBV6-5 to TRBJ2-2; 8 bases align to TRBD1. This CDR3 is 16 amino acids long. Germline loops: CDR1 MNHEY, CDR2 SVGAGI. Trimming cost V 4 bases and J 7 bases; bases outside gene matches: 11.

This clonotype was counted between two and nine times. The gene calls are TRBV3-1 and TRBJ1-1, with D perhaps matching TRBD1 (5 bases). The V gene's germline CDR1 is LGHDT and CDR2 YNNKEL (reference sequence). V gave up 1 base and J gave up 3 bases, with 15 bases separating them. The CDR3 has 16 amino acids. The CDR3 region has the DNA TGTGCCAGCAGCCAAGCGAGGGTCCCGGGGGACACTGAAGCTTTCTTT. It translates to CASSQARVPGDTEAFF.

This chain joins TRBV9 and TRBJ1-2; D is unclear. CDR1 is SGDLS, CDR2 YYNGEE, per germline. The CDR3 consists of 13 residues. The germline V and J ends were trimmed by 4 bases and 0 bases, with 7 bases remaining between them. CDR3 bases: TGTGCCAGCAGCCGTCCACCTAACTATGGCTACACCTTC. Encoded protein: CASSRPPNYGYTF.

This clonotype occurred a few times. The chain's CDR3 is CASSRGSVRDTEAFF. In DNA form, the CDR3 reads TGTGCCAGCAGCCGAGGATCCGTTCGGGACACTGAAGCTTTCTTT. This sequence joins TRBV7-9 and TRBJ1-1; D is unclear. Germline V CDR1 and CDR2: SEHNR, FQNEAQ (reference sequence). There are 15 residues in the CDR3. The germline V and J ends were trimmed by 5 bases and 3 bases, with 16 bases remaining between them.